The rows below give T cell receptor beta chains drawn from one sample of a study of T cells in Graves' hyperthyroidism and ophthalmopathy. TCRdb re-analysed the multiplex PCR reads in MiXCR, keeping a single row per CDR3 protein. The repertoire holds approximately 590,000 distinct CDR3 sequences, roughly 50% seen once, with 8.2% in the top ten. Sequencing was performed on peripheral blood or thyroid tissue (not recorded which). The receptor source for this set is a woman between 18 and 30 years old with Graves' hyperthyroidism. Each CDR3 is given with its conserved first and last residue. A D gene is named only where the DNA matches it firmly. Expanded clones are given a class, and other clones once, few, many or no size at all.

D,V,J,size,DNA,CDR3
-,TRBV2,TRBJ1-1,many,TGTGCCAGCCGACCACTGAACACTGAAGCTTTCTTT,CASRPLNTEAFF
-,TRBV20-1,TRBJ2-2,few,TGCAGTGCTAGAGATTGGGGCGCGACGAGCACCGGGGAGCTGTTTTTT,CSARDWGATSTGELFF
TRBD2,TRBV10-3,TRBJ2-1,few,TGTGCCATCAGTGACGAACTAGCGGGAGTGGGGCAGTTCTTC,CAISDELAGVGQFF
-,TRBV25-1,TRBJ1-1,-,TGTGCTAGAGACCACCGAGGGGGGGACACTGAAGCTTTCTTT,CARDHRGGDTEAFF
TRBD2,TRBV7-9,TRBJ2-5,many,TGTGCCAGCACCTTAGCTAGCGGGCCTCAAGAGACCCAGTACTTC,CASTLASGPQETQYF
TRBD1,TRBV25-1,TRBJ2-2,many,TGTGCCAGCAGTGAATATCGTTGGGACAGGGAGTCGGGGGAGCTGTTTTTT,CASSEYRWDRESGELFF
-,TRBV7-2,TRBJ1-2,few,TGTGCCAGCAACGAGAGGCAGCGAAATTTCGGCTACACCTTC,CASNERQRNFGYTF
-,TRBV15,TRBJ1-1,many,TGTGCCACCAGCAGCCAGCTCGGCACTGAAGCTTTCTTT,CATSSQLGTEAFF
-,TRBV7-7,TRBJ2-2,-,TGTGCCAGCAGCCCAACCCGGAGCACCCGGGAGCTGTTTTTT,CASSPTRSTRELFF
-,TRBV20-1,TRBJ1-2,-,TGCAGTGCTAGTTACGGAAACACCGGGGAAGTGGGCTACACCTTC,CSASYGNTGEVGYTF
-,TRBV5-1,TRBJ1-1,few,TGCGCCAGCAGCTGGGGACTGAGGAACACTGAAGCTTTCTTT,CASSWGLRNTEAFF
TRBD1,TRBV7-9,TRBJ1-5,-,TGTGCCAGCAGCTTCCTTATCGGACAGGGGAATGATCAGCCCCAGCATTTT,CASSFLIGQGNDQPQHF
-,TRBV10-3,TRBJ2-7,many,TGTGCCATCAGTGACTCCTACGAGCAGTACTTC,CAISDSYEQYF
-,TRBV25-1,TRBJ1-6,-,TGTGCCAGCAGCCTGGGGTTGTATAATTCACCCCTCCACTTT,CASSLGLYNSPLHF
TRBD1,TRBV7-4,TRBJ1-5,-,TGTGCCAGCAGCTTCCGGACAGGGAGGAATTTCTATAGCAATCAGCCCCAGCATTTT,CASSFRTGRNFYSNQPQHF
TRBD1,TRBV25-1,TRBJ1-6,-,TGTGCCAGCAGTCAACACCCGGGACAGGGGAGAAATTCACCCCTCCACTTT,CASSQHPGQGRNSPLHF
TRBD1,TRBV7-9,TRBJ2-7,many,TGTGCCAGCAGCCAAGGGACAGCCGAGCAGTACTTC,CASSQGTAEQYF
-,TRBV2,TRBJ2-6,many,TGTGCCAGTCAACTAGTCCGAGCTGGGGCCAACGTCCTGACTTTC,CASQLVRAGANVLTF
TRBD2,TRBV7-9,TRBJ2-7,-,TGTGCCAGCAGTTACTCTCTAGCGGGAGTTCACGAGCAGTACTTC,CASSYSLAGVHEQYF
-,TRBV7-9,TRBJ2-5,few,TGTGCCAGCAGCTCTAAGTACCAAGAGACCCAGTACTTC,CASSSKYQETQYF
-,TRBV10-3,TRBJ1-5,few,TGTGCCAGCAGTCCACCGGTCCCGAGCAATCAGCCCCAGCATTTT,CASSPPVPSNQPQHF
TRBD1,TRBV7-3,TRBJ1-6,-,TGCGCCAGCAGCCAGCTGGGACAGGGGGTATCACCCCTCCACTTT,CASSQLGQGVSPLHF
TRBD1,TRBV6-1,TRBJ2-3,-,TGTGCCAGCAGTCTGCGGGACAGGGTGGCAGATACGCAGTATTTT,CASSLRDRVADTQYF
TRBD1,TRBV7-9,TRBJ2-7,-,TGTGCCAGCAGCCAAGGGGGCCCTAAGCAGTACTTC,CASSQGGPKQYF
-,TRBV5-1,TRBJ1-2,-,TGCGCCAGCAGCTTGTATGCAGCTGGGTATGGCTACACCTTC,CASSLYAAGYGYTF
TRBD1,TRBV29-1,TRBJ1-2,-,TGCAGCTGGACAGGGAACTATGGCTACACCTTC,CSWTGNYGYTF
-,TRBV20-1,TRBJ2-6,-,TGCAGTGCTAGAGACGGGACACTACAAAGCTCTGGGGCCAACGTCCTGACTTTC,CSARDGTLQSSGANVLTF
-,TRBV6-2/TRBV6-3,TRBJ1-1,-,TGTGCCAGCCTTCCAACAGGTCGCCCTGAAGCTTTCTTT,CASLPTGRPEAFF
-,TRBV10-3,TRBJ1-3,many,TGTGCCATCGGGCCAGGGAACTCTGGAAACACCATATATTTT,CAIGPGNSGNTIYF